This T cell receptor beta chain was sequenced in a study of T cells in Graves' hyperthyroidism and ophthalmopathy. Study-wide results and limits: Among clonotypes expanded in thyroid above 0.001, most were also found in blood.

This clonotype was observed many times. What it recognizes is unknown. TCR beta CDR3 sequences were amplified from RNA transcripts. HTBI primers were employed in a first-round RT-PCR of the TCR CDR3. TCRdb re-called the multiplex PCR reads through MiXCR, storing one row per CDR3 protein. The sample includes around 500,000 distinct CDR3 sequences, approximately 14% of them seen just once. Patients were excluded for uncontrolled infection, other autoimmune disease, pregnancy or lactation. Fresh peripheral blood, 10 ml, was the source of the PBMCs. This sequence originates from a woman between 35 and 50 years old with Graves' hyperthyroidism. The sample was blood.

The CDR3 nucleotides read TGTGCCAGCAGTAGACAGGGTTACGAAAAACTGTTTTTT. Translated: CASSRQGYEKLFF. The chain links TRBV6-1 to TRBJ1-4, with TRBD1 matching over 7 bases. CDR3 length: 13 amino acids. Germline values: CDR1 MNHNS, CDR2 SASEGT. V trimming: 5 bases; J trimming: 8 bases; junction bases outside the gene matches: 5.